This T cell receptor beta chain came from a study of T cell responses to AZD1222 COVID-19 vaccine. On this clone: No antigen is known for it.

Only in-frame clones appear in the TCRdb table, and some are missing; sequencing was by immunoSEQ multiplex PCR. This sample has roughly 100,000 clones, with 75% to 90% found just once. Study-wide results and caveats: Clonal diversity was possibly underestimated, and white British individuals and females predominated among donors. Spike was spanned by vaccine-associated CD4 TCRs, which were dominant at 160-218 and 743-854. Scientists sampled the repertoires only once the peak T cell response had passed. Just a handful of AZD1222 recipients tested seropositive at baseline.

V was clipped by 8 bases and J by 3 bases, with 5 bases between them. CDR1 is MDHEN, CDR2 SYDVKM, per germline. This CDR3 is built from 10 residues. This clonotype was sampled from an adult in good health. The chain links TRBV28 to TRBJ2-7; D not certain. Sequenced material: peripheral blood, taken on day 0 of AZD1222 vaccination. The CDR3 is CASGYYEQYF. The CDR3 DNA follows: TGTGCCAGCGGGTACTACGAGCAGTACTTC. The whole variable domain, remainder taken from reference TRBV28 and TRBJ2-7, is DVKVTQSSRYLVKRTGEKVFLECVQDMDHENMFWYRQDPGLGLRLIYFSYDVKMKEKGDIPEGYSVSREKKERFSLILESASTNQTSMYLCASGYYEQYFGPGTRLTVT.